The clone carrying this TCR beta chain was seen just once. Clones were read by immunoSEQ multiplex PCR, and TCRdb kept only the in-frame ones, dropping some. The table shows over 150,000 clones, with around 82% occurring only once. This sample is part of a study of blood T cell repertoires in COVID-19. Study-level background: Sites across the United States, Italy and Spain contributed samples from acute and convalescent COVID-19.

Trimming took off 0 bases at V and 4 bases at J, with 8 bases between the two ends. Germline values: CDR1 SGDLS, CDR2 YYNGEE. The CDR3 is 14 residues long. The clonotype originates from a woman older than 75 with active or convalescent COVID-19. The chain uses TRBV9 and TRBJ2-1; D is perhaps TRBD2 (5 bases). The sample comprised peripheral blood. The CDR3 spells CASSVDGNYNEQFF. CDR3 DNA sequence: TGTGCCAGCAGCGTAGACGGGAATTACAATGAGCAGTTCTTC. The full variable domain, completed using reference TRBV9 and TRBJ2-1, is DSGVTQTPKHLITATGQRVTLRCSPRSGDLSVYWYQQSLDQGLQFLIQYYNGEERAKGNILERFSAQQFPDLHSELNLSSLELGDSALYFCASSVDGNYNEQFFGPGTRLTVL.